The next 5 T cell receptor beta chains were all read from a single sample in a study of blood T cell repertoires in COVID-19. Libraries were prepared by immunoSEQ multiplex PCR; TCRdb keeps only in-frame clonotypes and omits some of them. Of about 270,000 clones in the sample, around 83% were seen once. The sample comprised peripheral blood. All receptors come from a man older than 75 with acute or convalescent COVID-19.

The chain joins TRBV5-4 to TRBJ2-1, with TRBD2 as a possible D gene (6 bases). The length of the CDR3 is 16 residues. Germline CDR1 and CDR2: SGHNT and YYREEE (reference sequence). V shed 3 bases and J shed 7 bases, with 20 bases lying between them. Here the CDR3 reads CASSSSAGIIPNEQFF. CDR3 sequence (DNA): TGTGCCAGCAGCTCTAGCGCTGGAATCATCCCTAATGAGCAGTTCTTC.

This chain links TRBV7-8 with TRBJ1-2; a possible D gene is TRBD1 (5 bases). Germline CDR1 and CDR2: SGHVS and FQNEAQ. Trimming removed 1 base at V and 7 bases at J, with 10 bases between. The CDR3 is 13 residues long. CDR3 DNA: TGTGCCAGCAGCTTAGGTGAAGGGGTTGGCTACACCTTC. Encoded protein: CASSLGEGVGYTF.

This chain uses TRBV5-8 with TRBJ1-1; 10 nucleotides align to TRBD1. Trimming took 0 bases from V and 2 from J; bases not matched to a gene: 4. Germline assignment: CDR1 SGHTS and CDR2 YDEGEE. There are 16 residues in the CDR3. Written as DNA, the CDR3 is TGTGCCAGCAGCTTGGACGGACAGGGGGGAAACACTGAAGCTTTCTTT. This gives the protein CASSLDGQGGNTEAFF.

The chain couples TRBV6-5 to TRBJ1-1, with D possibly TRBD1 on 6 matching bases. Germline CDR1 is MNHEY and CDR2 is SVGAGI. This CDR3 has 14 amino acids. V was pared by 6 bases and J by 0 bases, with 11 bases between. The CDR3 sequence is CASRPGHMNTEAFF. CDR3 DNA sequence: TGTGCCAGCAGGCCGGGACATATGAACACTGAAGCTTTCTTT.

The gene calls are TRBV7-9 and TRBJ1-1, with 9 bases fitting TRBD1. The germline V gene has CDR1 SEHNR and CDR2 FQNEAQ (reference sequence). Trimming removed 5 bases from V and 4 bases from J; junction bases left unmatched: 8. This CDR3 has 15 residues. CDR3 amino acids: CASSVQGAQGTEAFF. CDR3 sequence (DNA): TGTGCCAGCAGCGTACAGGGGGCGCAGGGCACTGAAGCTTTCTTT.